Listed here are 29 T cell receptor beta chains from one sample, sequenced in a study of CD8 T cells in Susac syndrome. It was with random hexamers that roughly 0.5 to 1 ug RNA was reverse transcribed. Each CDR3 protein is one row after TCRdb ran MiXCR on the immunoSEQ multiplex PCR reads. This repertoire shows hundreds of thousands of distinct CDR3 sequences, 75% to 90% found once; its top ten account for 0.12%. Sequencing input: CD8+ T cells from PBMCs. Every receptor here comes from a human donor with multiple sclerosis.

The genes are TRBV7-9 and TRBJ2-1, with TRBD2 matching over 8 bases. Looked up from germline, CDR1 is SEHNR and CDR2 is FQNEAQ (reference sequence). This CDR3 has 16 residues. Germline trimming cut 5 bases from V and 6 bases from J; bases unmatched to any gene: 12. The CDR3 region is CASSKPERENGNEQFF. CDR3 DNA sequence: TGTGCCAGCAGCAAACCGGAGCGGGAGAATGGCAATGAGCAGTTCTTC.

This sequence joins TRBV19 and TRBJ2-1, with D possibly TRBD1 on 6 matching bases. Per the germline V gene, CDR1 is LNHDA and CDR2 is SQIVND (reference sequence). With 3 bases removed from V and 2 bases from J, the gap between germline ends came to 8 bases. The CDR3 sequence is 14 residues long. CDR3 nucleotide sequence: TGTGCCAGTAGTATTGGGACACCCTACAATGAGCAGTTCTTC. Translated: CASSIGTPYNEQFF. The full variable domain, its missing parts supplied by reference TRBV19 and TRBJ2-1, is DGGITQSPKYLFRKEGQNVTLSCEQNLNHDAMYWYRQDPGQGLRLIYYSQIVNDFQKGDIAEGYSVSREKKESFPLTVTSAQKNPTAFYLCASSIGTPYNEQFFGPGTRLTVL.

This chain connects TRBV6-4 to TRBJ2-2; D uncertain. Germline CDR1 reads MRHNA; CDR2 reads SNTAGT. Trimming removed 8 bases at V and 1 base at J, with 8 bases between. The CDR3 runs 13 residues. CDR3 coding DNA: TGTGCCAGCGGGGTAGGGAACACCGGGGAGCTGTTTTTT. Protein sequence: CASGVGNTGELFF.

The chain links TRBV11-2 to TRBJ2-6; a weak D match, TRBD2 (6 bases). This CDR3 contains 19 residues. Trimming took 3 bases from V and 0 from J, leaving 18 bases between them. From germline, CDR1 is SGHAT and CDR2 FQNNGV. The CDR3 region has the DNA TGTGCCAGCAGCTTCTGGGGACCGGGACTGAGCTCTGGGGCCAACGTCCTGACTTTC. As protein: CASSFWGPGLSSGANVLTF.

The rearrangement links TRBV10-3 to TRBJ2-3; D gene ambiguous. V was pared by 0 bases and J by 1 base, with 5 bases between. This CDR3 is built from 14 residues. Germline V gene lookup returns CDR1 ENHRY and CDR2 SYGVKD. The CDR3 protein is CAISESLRTDTQYF. The CDR3 nucleotides are TGTGCCATCAGTGAGTCGCTTCGCACAGATACGCAGTATTTT.

The count of this clonotype is one. The chain joins TRBV4-1 to TRBJ2-1; the D gene could be TRBD1 or TRBD2 (6 bases each). The germline V gene encodes CDR1 MGHRA and CDR2 YSYEKL. The CDR3 extends over 14 amino acids. Trimming pared 1 base from V and 9 bases from J, leaving 13 bases between. DNA of the CDR3: TGCGCCAGCAGCCAAGTTCTCGGGGGCGCTGAGCAGTTCTTC. Its protein is CASSQVLGGAEQFF.

This chain joins TRBV7-2 and TRBJ2-3, with TRBD2 matching 11 bases. The CDR3 contains 17 residues. Germline lookup yields CDR1 SGHTA and CDR2 FQGNSA. V trimming: 4 bases; J trimming: 8 bases; junction bases outside the gene matches: 14. CDR3 in DNA: TGTGCCAGCAGCTCGACTAGCGGGGACACTTCGTCGGGTACGCAGTATTTT. Amino acids: CASSSTSGDTSSGTQYF.

The rearrangement joins TRBV27 to TRBJ2-1; D is possibly TRBD1 (5 bases). V lost 3 bases, J lost 5 bases, and 8 bases lay in between. Germline CDR1 is MNHEY and CDR2 is SMNVEV (reference sequence). The length of the CDR3 is 13 residues. The CDR3 reads CASSLTEDNEQFF. The CDR3 DNA sequence: TGTGCCAGCAGTTTGACAGAGGACAATGAGCAGTTCTTC.

The chain has TRBV28 and TRBJ2-1; the D gene is possibly TRBD2 (5 bases). Trimming took off 10 bases at V and 5 bases at J, with 9 bases between the two ends. The CDR3 is 11 residues long. Per the germline V gene, CDR1 is MDHEN and CDR2 is SYDVKM. CDR3 DNA: TGTGCCACCTCGGGGAACAATGAGCAGTTCTTC. Translating it yields CATSGNNEQFF.

V is TRBV7-9 and J is TRBJ1-4; D call uncertain. The CDR3 length is 14 residues. In germline, CDR1 is SEHNR, CDR2 FQNEAQ (reference sequence). V dropped 5 bases and J dropped 7 bases, with 14 bases sitting between them. The CDR3 region is CASSPNLEGEKLFF. CDR3 coding DNA: TGTGCCAGCAGCCCAAACCTAGAAGGTGAAAAACTGTTTTTT.

The J gene is TRBJ2-3, the V gene TRBV28, with D possibly being TRBD1 (5 bases). Germline V lookup: CDR1 MDHEN, CDR2 SYDVKM. The V end was cut by 1 base, the J end by 3 bases, with 8 bases between. The CDR3 extends over 14 amino acids. CDR3 residues: CASSLLKGTDTQYF. The DNA for the CDR3 is TGTGCCAGCAGTTTATTAAAGGGGACAGATACGCAGTATTTT.

V is TRBV19 and J is TRBJ2-2; D possibly corresponds to TRBD1 (7 bases). Germline CDR1 reads LNHDA; CDR2 reads SQIVND (reference sequence). This CDR3 spans 16 amino acids. Deletions cut 5 bases from V and 6 bases from J, with 19 bases between. The CDR3 DNA is TGTGCCAGTAGTTCTATTCAGGGGGGCCTCGCCGGGGAGCTGTTTTTT. It encodes CASSSIQGGLAGELFF.

The chain joins TRBV14 to TRBJ1-1; 7 bases are a match to TRBD1. Germline lookup yields CDR1 SGHDN and CDR2 FVKESK. The junction had 8 bases not matched to a gene; V was cut back by 4 bases and J by 6 bases. The CDR3 is 14 amino acids. CDR3 DNA sequence: TGTGCCAGCAGCCTCGGAGGGGGCACAGCTGAAGCTTTCTTT. Amino acids: CASSLGGGTAEAFF.

The chain links TRBV2 to TRBJ2-6; D unresolved. The germline V and J ends were trimmed by 2 bases and 2 bases, with 7 bases remaining between them. Germline CDR1 SNHLY, CDR2 FYNNEI. The CDR3 runs to 15 residues. The CDR3 sequence is CASSERVAGANVLTF. DNA of the CDR3: TGTGCCAGCAGTGAAAGGGTAGCTGGGGCCAACGTCCTGACTTTC.

The J gene is TRBJ2-1, the V gene TRBV4-1; D is undetermined. The CDR3 runs to 14 residues. V was shortened by 7 bases and J by 0 bases, with 10 bases between the two germline ends. Germline CDR1 and CDR2: MGHRA and YSYEKL. The CDR3 region has the DNA TGCGCCAGCACCGACATACTCTCCTACAATGAGCAGTTCTTC. Translated: CASTDILSYNEQFF.

The chain recombines TRBV18 with TRBJ2-7, with 12 bases matching TRBD2. The germline CDR1 and CDR2 sequences are KGHSH and LQKENI. The V and J ends lost 3 bases and 4 bases, in that order; junction bases with no gene match: 13. This CDR3 has 18 amino acids. CDR3 nucleotides: TGTGCCAGCTCACCGGCTACTAGCGGGGGGCCTATACAATACGAGCAGTACTTC. Its translation: CASSPATSGGPIQYEQYF.

The V gene is TRBV20-1, the J gene TRBJ2-7; D call uncertain. Trimming pared 0 bases from V and 0 bases from J, leaving 12 bases between. The CDR3 sequence is 15 residues long. In germline, CDR1 is DFQATT, CDR2 SNEGSKA (reference sequence). CDR3 loop: CSARESGSSSYEQYF. CDR3 DNA sequence: TGCAGTGCTAGAGAATCCGGGTCCAGCTCCTACGAGCAGTACTTC.

V usage is TRBV30 and J usage is TRBJ1-2; 7 bases are shared with TRBD1. The J segment lost 2 bases and the V segment lost 5 bases, leaving 5 bases of the junction unmatched. Germline V CDR1 and CDR2: GTSNPN, SVGIG (reference sequence). The CDR3 sequence is 13 residues long. The CDR3 protein is CAWEPGGNYGYTF. CDR3 nucleotide sequence: TGTGCCTGGGAGCCAGGGGGGAACTATGGCTACACCTTC.

J is TRBJ1-4 and V is TRBV5-5, with TRBD1 matching over 7 bases. The CDR3 has 14 amino acids. Germline V gene data show CDR1 as SGHKS and CDR2 as YYEKEE (reference sequence). With 4 bases clipped from V and 8 bases from J, the junction kept 8 bases outside the gene matches. The CDR3 region is CASSLTGLQEKLFF. CDR3 nucleotide sequence: TGTGCCAGCAGCCTGACAGGGCTGCAGGAAAAACTGTTTTTT.

This clonotype was found once. This chain uses TRBV5-1 with TRBJ2-1; D remains unclear. The germline gives CDR1 SGHRS, CDR2 YFSETQ. The CDR3 runs to 12 residues. V lost 4 bases and J 5 bases, leaving 7 bases between the germline ends. CDR3 region: CASSMADNEQFF. CDR3 DNA: TGCGCCAGCAGCATGGCTGACAATGAGCAGTTCTTC.

The V and J genes are TRBV4-1 and TRBJ2-1; 16 nucleotides align to TRBD2. Unmatched junction bases numbered 5, after V lost 0 bases and J lost 0 bases. Per germline, CDR1 MGHRA and CDR2 YSYEKL. The CDR3 totals 20 residues. The CDR3 DNA reads as TGCGCCAGCAGCCAAGATCCGGGGACTAGCGGGAGGGCCTCCTACAATGAGCAGTTCTTC. Protein product: CASSQDPGTSGRASYNEQFF.

This chain links TRBV6-5 with TRBJ2-1; D unresolved. Germline V gene data show CDR1 as MNHEY and CDR2 as SVGAGI. With 8 bases removed from V and 7 bases from J, the gap between germline ends came to 15 bases. This CDR3 spans 13 amino acids. The CDR3 coding sequence is TGTGCCAGCCACGACTTTGGTGTAAATGAGCAGTTCTTC. Its translation: CASHDFGVNEQFF.

V gene TRBV6-1 combines with J gene TRBJ1-3; maybe TRBD1 (5 bases). The V gene lost 7 bases and the J gene lost 1 base, with 11 bases spanning the gap. The CDR3 runs 14 residues. Looked up from germline, CDR1 is MNHNS and CDR2 is SASEGT. The CDR3 sequence is CASTLAGSGNTIYF. As DNA, the CDR3 is TGTGCCAGCACCCTCGCAGGGTCTGGAAACACCATATATTTT.

The chain employs TRBV5-1 and TRBJ1-1, with D unresolved. Germline V CDR1 and CDR2: SGHRS, YFSETQ. V was pared by 5 bases and J by 2 bases, with 13 bases between. CDR3 size: 14 residues. In DNA form, the CDR3 reads TGCGCCAGCAGTTCAGTCGGCAGTAACACTGAAGCTTTCTTT. Its translation: CASSSVGSNTEAFF.

The chain has TRBV2 and TRBJ2-1, with TRBD2 matching over 8 bases. This CDR3 comprises 16 residues. J gave up 5 bases and V 5 bases, and 11 bases lay outside the gene matches. Per germline, CDR1 SNHLY and CDR2 FYNNEI. CDR3 nucleotides: TGTGCCAGCAGTCGTCTCGGGGGGGCGAGGAACAATGAGCAGTTCTTC. Its protein product is CASSRLGGARNNEQFF.

The V gene is TRBV5-1, the J gene TRBJ2-1; TRBD1 matches 8 bases. Germline lookup yields CDR1 SGHRS and CDR2 YFSETQ. Trimming took 2 bases from V and 5 from J; bases not matched to a gene: 6. The CDR3 has 15 amino acids. The CDR3 spells CASSFSGGPNNEQFF. In DNA form, the CDR3 reads TGCGCCAGCAGCTTTTCAGGGGGCCCCAACAATGAGCAGTTCTTC.

V gene TRBV4-1 combines with J gene TRBJ2-6; no firm D call. Per the germline V gene, CDR1 is MGHRA and CDR2 is YSYEKL. The CDR3 loop spans 19 amino acids. V lost 0 bases and J 4 bases, leaving 19 bases between the germline ends. The CDR3 reads CASSQDFANLRLGANVLTF. CDR3 in DNA: TGCGCCAGCAGCCAAGATTTCGCCAACCTGCGTCTGGGGGCCAACGTCCTGACTTTC.

The rearrangement links TRBV9 to TRBJ1-1, with D hard to call. The CDR3 consists of 13 residues. Per the germline V gene, CDR1 is SGDLS and CDR2 is YYNGEE. Trimming pared 7 bases from V and 0 bases from J, leaving 10 bases between. Here the CDR3 DNA reads TGTGCCAGCTCGGCCGAGTTGAACACTGAAGCTTTCTTT. It translates to CASSAELNTEAFF.

The CDR3 nucleotides read TGTGCCAGCACAGGGGAGACCTACGAGCAGTACTTC. Translation: CASTGETYEQYF. The chain recombines TRBV2 with TRBJ2-7; D might be TRBD1 (6 bases). Germline V gives CDR1 SNHLY, CDR2 FYNNEI. V gave up 7 bases and J gave up 2 bases, with 9 bases separating them. CDR3 length equals 12 residues. Based on the CDR3 plus reference TRBV2 and TRBJ2-7, the full variable domain is EPEVTQTPSHQVTQMGQEVILRCVPISNHLYFYWYRQILGQKVEFLVSFYNNEISEKSEIFDDQFSVERPDGSNFTLKIRSTKLEDSAMYFCASTGETYEQYFGPGTRLTVT.